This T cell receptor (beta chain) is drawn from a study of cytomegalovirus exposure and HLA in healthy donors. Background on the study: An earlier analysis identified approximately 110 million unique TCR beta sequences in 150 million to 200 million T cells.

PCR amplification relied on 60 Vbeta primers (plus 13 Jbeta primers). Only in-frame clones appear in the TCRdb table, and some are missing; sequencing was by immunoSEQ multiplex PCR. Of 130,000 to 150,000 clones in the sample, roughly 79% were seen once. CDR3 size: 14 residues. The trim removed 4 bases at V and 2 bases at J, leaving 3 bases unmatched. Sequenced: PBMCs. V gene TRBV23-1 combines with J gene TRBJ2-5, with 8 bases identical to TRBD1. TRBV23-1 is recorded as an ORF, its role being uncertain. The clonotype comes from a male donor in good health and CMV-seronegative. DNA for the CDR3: TGCGCCAGCAGTCCGACAGGGGAACAAGAGACCCAGTACTTC. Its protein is CASSPTGEQETQYF.